This entry lists 19 T cell receptor beta chains sequenced from one sample in a study of blood T cell repertoires in COVID-19 (dated by TCRdb to 2018 to 2020). The method was the immunoSEQ multiplex PCR assay. TCRdb provides this immuneACCESS table in a form limited to in-frame rearrangements. Some clones are lacking; in checked studies, under half of them reflect an unresolved V gene, and why the rest are absent is not known. A total of about 120,000 clones appear in this sample, approximately 90% of them only once. The ten largest clones represent less than 2% of the sample. The sequenced material came from peripheral blood. These TCRs come from a human donor with active COVID-19. The donor label of this sample is uncertain.

This chain uses TRBV19 with TRBJ1-5; 12 nucleotides align to TRBD1. Germline values: CDR1 LNHDA, CDR2 SQIVND (reference sequence). V trimming: 4 bases; J trimming: 6 bases; junction bases outside the gene matches: 7. The CDR3 covers 16 residues. The chain's CDR3 is CASSKQGQGAGQPQHF. The CDR3 DNA sequence: TGTGCCAGTAGTAAACAGGGACAGGGGGCTGGTCAGCCCCAGCATTTT.

The chain uses TRBV5-4 and TRBJ2-2; TRBD1 agrees at 7 bases. V shed 4 bases, J shed 6 bases, and the junction held 9 bases outside the gene matches. Germline assignment: CDR1 SGHNT and CDR2 YYREEE (reference sequence). The length of the CDR3 is 15 residues. CDR3 loop: CASSEGQTGAGELFF. The CDR3 nucleotides are TGTGCCAGCAGCGAGGGACAGACGGGCGCCGGGGAGCTGTTTTTT.

This clone was recorded once. V usage is TRBV7-9 and J usage is TRBJ1-2; D remains ambiguous. V was shortened by 3 bases and J by 5 bases, with 13 bases between the two germline ends. The CDR3 is 14 residues long. Germline CDR1 SEHNR, CDR2 FQNEAQ (reference sequence). This CDR3 reads CASSFDSGVYGYTF. DNA of the CDR3: TGTGCCAGCAGCTTTGATTCGGGAGTGTATGGCTACACCTTC.

This chain joins TRBV7-8 and TRBJ2-1; no firm D call. The CDR3 is 12 amino acids. CDR1 is SGHVS, CDR2 FQNEAQ, per germline. The V gene lost 5 bases and the J gene lost 4 bases, with 6 bases spanning the gap. CDR3 sequence: CASSTTYNEQFF. In DNA form, the CDR3 reads TGTGCCAGCAGCACAACGTACAATGAGCAGTTCTTC.

V usage is TRBV12-2 and J usage is TRBJ1-5. TRBV12-2 is noted as a pseudogene. This CDR3 contains 16 residues. The CDR3 DNA follows: TGTGCAAGTCGCTTAGAAGGCACAGAGGGTCTTCAGCCCCAGCATTTT. It yields the protein CASRLEGTEGLQPQHF.

This chain connects TRBV6-5 to TRBJ2-5; D perhaps matches TRBD1 (5 bases). V was cut by 6 bases and J by 2 bases, with 13 bases left in between. CDR3 length equals 14 residues. From germline, CDR1 is MNHEY and CDR2 SVGAGI. Written as DNA, the CDR3 is TGTGCCAGCAGGATCGGCAGGGTACAAGAGACCCAGTACTTC. As protein: CASRIGRVQETQYF.

This chain links TRBV11-3 with TRBJ2-2, with 7 nucleotides matching TRBD1. There are 14 residues in the CDR3. Germline trimming cut 5 bases from V and 4 bases from J; bases unmatched to any gene: 4. Per the germline V gene, CDR1 is SGHNT and CDR2 is YENEEA. Here the CDR3 DNA reads TGTGCCAGCAGCCCCGGGACAGTCACCGGGGAGCTGTTTTTT. Its translation: CASSPGTVTGELFF.

The CDR3 nucleotides read TGTGCCAGCAGTTACGGGCGAATACAGGGGGCATGGTACGAGCAGTACTTC. This codes for CASSYGRIQGAWYEQYF. The V call is TRBV6-7, the J call TRBJ2-7; TRBD1 matches 9 bases. Being an ORF, TRBV6-7 has a function that is uncertain. There are 17 residues in the CDR3. The V gene end was trimmed by 2 bases and the J gene end by 4 bases; junction bases not matched to a gene: 12.

The rearrangement joins TRBV27 to TRBJ2-1, with a possible D match to TRBD2 (6 bases). Germline lookup yields CDR1 MNHEY and CDR2 SMNVEV (reference sequence). V lost 2 bases, J lost 6 bases, and 20 bases lay in between. The CDR3 is 17 residues long. DNA for the CDR3: TGTGCCAGCAGTTTAGGGCTAGCGAGTGGACTGGCCAATGAGCAGTTCTTC. This gives the protein CASSLGLASGLANEQFF.

CDR3 DNA sequence: TGTGCCAGCAGTTTAGGGAGCTCCTACAATGAGCAGTTCTTC. This encodes CASSLGSSYNEQFF. This rearrangement joins TRBV27 to TRBJ2-1, with D possibly being TRBD2 (5 bases). The CDR3 covers 14 residues. The ends were cut back, 2 bases at V and 0 bases at J, with 5 bases in the middle. The germline gives CDR1 MNHEY, CDR2 SMNVEV (reference sequence).

The rearrangement joins TRBV4-3 to TRBJ1-2, with D perhaps matching TRBD1 (5 bases). The CDR3 covers 17 residues. Germline V gene sequence: CDR1 LGHNA, CDR2 YSLEER. V was shortened by 0 bases and J by 4 bases, with 18 bases between the two germline ends. The CDR3: CASSQDWGRGEIYGYTF. The DNA for the CDR3 is TGCGCCAGCAGCCAAGATTGGGGAAGGGGCGAAATCTATGGCTACACCTTC.

The CDR3 coding sequence is TGTGCCAGCAGTTTGAGGGTATCCGGGGAGCTGTTTTTT. It is translated as CASSLRVSGELFF. This chain links TRBV12-3 or TRBV12-4 with TRBJ2-2, with TRBD2 as a possible D gene (5 bases). V shed 3 bases and J shed 6 bases, with 8 bases lying between them. The CDR3 spans 13 residues.

This clone turned up a few times. The gene calls are TRBV7-9 and TRBJ2-5, with 8 nucleotides matching TRBD1. Unmatched junction bases numbered 7, after V lost 1 base and J lost 0 bases. The CDR3 is 17 residues long. Germline loops: CDR1 SEHNR, CDR2 FQNEAQ (reference sequence). CDR3 region: CASSLVPGQEYQETQYF. The CDR3 DNA reads as TGTGCCAGCAGCTTAGTTCCGGGACAGGAGTACCAAGAGACCCAGTACTTC. The full variable domain, with the rest looked up from reference TRBV7-9 and TRBJ2-5, is DTGVSQNPRHKITKRGQNVTFRCDPISEHNRLYWYRQTLGQGPEFLTYFQNEAQLEKSRLLSDRFSAERPKGSFSTLEIQRTEQGDSAMYLCASSLVPGQEYQETQYFGPGTRLLVL.

J is TRBJ1-2 and V is TRBV5-1; the match to TRBD1 covers 10 bases. V trimming: 9 bases; J trimming: 4 bases; junction bases outside the gene matches: 9. The CDR3 sequence is 14 residues long. Germline loops: CDR1 SGHRS, CDR2 YFSETQ. The CDR3 DNA sequence: TGCGCCACGGGGGCAGGGACAGGGGTCTATGGCTACACCTTC. It specifies CATGAGTGVYGYTF. The entire variable domain, with the rest obtained from reference TRBV5-1 and TRBJ1-2, is as follows: KAGVTQTPRYLIKTRGQQVTLSCSPISGHRSVSWYQQTPGQGLQFLFEYFSETQRNKGNFPGRFSGRQFSNSRSEMNVSTLELGDSALYLCATGAGTGVYGYTFGSGTRLTVV.

J is TRBJ2-5 and V is TRBV6-6; D possibly corresponds to TRBD1 (5 bases). This CDR3 comprises 15 residues. The V end lost 0 bases, the J end lost 1 base, and 9 bases lay between the germline ends. CDR1 is MNHNY, CDR2 SVGAGI, per germline (reference sequence). CDR3 nucleotides: TGTGCCAGCAGTTACTCAAAGGGGTTCCAAGAGACCCAGTACTTC. The encoded protein is CASSYSKGFQETQYF.

V is TRBV7-9 and J is TRBJ2-4, with a tentative D call TRBD2 (5 bases). The V and J ends lost 1 base and 3 bases respectively, with 16 bases between them. The length of the CDR3 is 17 residues. From germline, CDR1 is SEHNR and CDR2 FQNEAQ (reference sequence). In DNA form, the CDR3 reads TGTGCCAGCAGCTTAGGTTTCAGAGGGCGAGGCAAAAACATTCAGTACTTC. As protein: CASSLGFRGRGKNIQYF.

This clone was found once. The chain has TRBV29-1 and TRBJ1-2; D may be TRBD1 (5 bases). Trimming took 1 base from V and 6 from J, leaving 15 bases between them. The CDR3 is 14 amino acids. Germline V gene data show CDR1 as SQVTM and CDR2 as ANQGSEA. In DNA form, the CDR3 reads TGCAGCGTTGAAGCGGGGGGAAGGCGCGATGGCTACACCTTC. It translates to CSVEAGGRRDGYTF.

This sequence joins TRBV7-2 and TRBJ2-4, with a weak D call TRBD1 (6 bases). Trimming took 4 bases from V and 8 from J, leaving 21 bases between them. CDR1 is SGHTA, CDR2 FQGNSA, per germline. CDR3 length: 16 amino acids. The CDR3 reads CASSYRTGFTGYIQYF. The CDR3 nucleotides are TGTGCCAGCAGCTACAGAACAGGGTTTACAGGGTACATTCAGTACTTC.

This chain joins TRBV10-2 and TRBJ2-7; 12 bases line up with TRBD2. Trimming took 6 bases from V and 3 from J; bases not matched to a gene: 0. This CDR3 has 13 residues. Germline CDR1 is WSHSY and CDR2 is SAAADI. CDR3 DNA: TGCGCCAGCAGGACTAGCGGGGGCTACGAGCAGTACTTC. As protein: CASRTSGGYEQYF.